A single sample gave rise to the 30 T cell receptor beta chains below, sequenced in a study of cytomegalovirus exposure and HLA in healthy donors. Both 60 Vbeta primers and 13 Jbeta primers went into the PCR. Generated by immunoSEQ multiplex PCR, the TCRdb table keeps only in-frame clones and is missing some. The table lists 120,000 to 150,000 clones, roughly 80% of them singletons. Material: PBMCs. The receptors derive from a woman in her thirties or forties in good health and CMV-seropositive.

The J gene is TRBJ2-7, the V gene TRBV7-3, with D possibly TRBD1 on 6 matching bases. Germline values: CDR1 SGHTA, CDR2 FQGTGA. CDR3 size: 15 residues. Trimming stripped 4 bases from V and 3 bases from J, with 16 bases between. DNA of the CDR3: TGTGCCAGCAGCTCGCAACGGACAGAGGGCTACGAGCAGTACTTC. Protein product: CASSSQRTEGYEQYF. Filled out from reference TRBV7-3 and TRBJ2-7, the complete variable domain reads GAGVSQTPSNKVTEKGKYVELRCDPISGHTALYWYRQSLGQGPEFLIYFQGTGAADDSGLPNDRFFAVRPEGSVSTLKIQRTERGDSAVYLCASSSQRTEGYEQYFGPGTRLTVT.

The V call is TRBV2, the J call TRBJ1-1; perhaps TRBD1 as D (6 bases). This CDR3 is built from 14 residues. V lost 4 bases and J lost 1, with 10 bases in between. Germline-derived CDR1 and CDR2 are SNHLY and FYNNEI. The CDR3 here is CASSVGQGNTEAFF. The CDR3 DNA reads TGTGCCAGCAGTGTGGGACAAGGGAACACTGAAGCTTTCTTT.

V and J are TRBV15 and TRBJ2-1; D might be TRBD2 (6 bases). Germline CDR1 is LNHNV and CDR2 is YYDKDF (reference sequence). The CDR3 totals 13 residues. V was shortened by 0 bases and J by 7 bases, with 7 bases between the two germline ends. This chain's CDR3 is CATSRDLANEQFF. DNA for the CDR3: TGTGCCACCAGCAGAGATCTAGCGAATGAGCAGTTCTTC.

The genes are TRBV9 and TRBJ2-3, with 11 bases fitting TRBD2. Germline V gene data show CDR1 as SGDLS and CDR2 as YYNGEE. Trimming took 1 base from V and 3 from J; bases not matched to a gene: 10. The CDR3 consists of 18 residues. CDR3 protein: CASSVSPLLAGETDTQYF. DNA for the CDR3: TGTGCCAGCAGCGTATCCCCCCTACTAGCGGGAGAAACAGATACGCAGTATTTT.

This clone turned up a few times. The genes are TRBV4-1 and TRBJ2-2; no clear D gene. CDR3 length: 17 amino acids. V shed 1 base and J shed 0 bases, with 12 bases lying between them. In germline, CDR1 is MGHRA, CDR2 YSYEKL. In DNA form, the CDR3 reads TGCGCCAGCAGCCAAGTGCAAATCCCTACGAACACCGGGGAGCTGTTTTTT. This sequence encodes CASSQVQIPTNTGELFF.

In this sample, this clone turned up a few times. This chain links TRBV5-1 with TRBJ2-1; maybe TRBD2 (5 bases). Looked up from germline, CDR1 is SGHRS and CDR2 is YFSETQ. The V and J ends lost 3 bases and 1 base respectively, with 14 bases between them. The CDR3 has 16 amino acids. This chain's CDR3 is CASSSGDYGSYNEQFF. The CDR3 coding sequence is TGCGCCAGCAGCTCTGGAGACTACGGGTCCTACAATGAGCAGTTCTTC.

This sequence joins TRBV2 and TRBJ2-4; D unresolved. CDR1 SNHLY and CDR2 FYNNEI come from the germline V gene. V was pared by 5 bases and J by 0 bases, with 11 bases between. The CDR3 extends over 15 amino acids. CDR3: CASSQRAIAKNIQYF. CDR3 DNA sequence: TGTGCCAGCAGTCAAAGAGCGATAGCCAAAAACATTCAGTACTTC.

The CDR3 DNA reads as TGCAGCGTTGATGTTGGGACAGTCTATGGCTACACCTTC. Translation gives CSVDVGTVYGYTF. The V gene is TRBV29-1, the J gene TRBJ1-2; TRBD1 matches 7 bases. The CDR3 is 13 amino acids. With 3 bases clipped from V and 4 bases from J, the junction kept 5 bases outside the gene matches. CDR1 and CDR2 from the germline V gene are SQVTM and ANQGSEA.

This clone was detected a few times. The rearrangement uses TRBV4-3 and TRBJ1-1, with 8 bases matching TRBD1. From germline, CDR1 is LGHNA and CDR2 YSLEER. The V and J ends lost 0 bases and 11 bases, in that order; junction bases with no gene match: 5. The length of the CDR3 is 13 residues. Here the CDR3 reads CASSQDRGLGAFF. In DNA form, the CDR3 reads TGCGCCAGCAGCCAAGACAGGGGGCTGGGGGCTTTCTTT.

The rearrangement joins TRBV27 to TRBJ2-7, with D tentatively TRBD1 (5 bases). Germline V gene lookup returns CDR1 MNHEY and CDR2 SMNVEV (reference sequence). This CDR3 region has 14 residues. V gave up 5 bases and J gave up 2 bases, with 13 bases separating them. CDR3: CASSRRGAPYEQYF. DNA of the CDR3: TGTGCCAGCAGTCGTAGGGGCGCCCCCTACGAGCAGTACTTC.

V and J are TRBV5-1 and TRBJ2-7, with TRBD2 identical over 8 bases. Per germline, CDR1 SGHRS and CDR2 YFSETQ. Losses at the gene ends were 0 bases for V and 4 bases for J; bases not matched to a gene: 6. The CDR3 loop spans 15 amino acids. CDR3 residues: CASSLDPGTRYEQYF. CDR3 coding DNA: TGCGCCAGCAGCTTGGATCCCGGGACTAGGTACGAGCAGTACTTC.

This chain connects TRBV27 to TRBJ1-2; tentative D call: TRBD1 (6 bases). Germline lookup yields CDR1 MNHEY and CDR2 SMNVEV (reference sequence). CDR3 length equals 15 residues. The germline V and J ends were trimmed by 6 bases and 0 bases, with 14 bases remaining between them. CDR3 sequence: CASRVGAGANYGYTF. CDR3 in DNA: TGTGCCAGCAGGGTCGGGGCAGGGGCTAACTATGGCTACACCTTC.

The V call is TRBV21-1, the J call TRBJ2-5; the table's TRBD1 call for D was not verified on the DNA. TRBV21-1 is classified as a pseudogene. The CDR3 is 16 amino acids. The CDR3 protein is CASSKGYDREWETQYF. The CDR3 DNA sequence: TGTGCCAGCAGCAAAGGGTACGACAGGGAATGGGAGACCCAGTACTTC.

The CDR3 loop reads CASSSRNTGELFF. CDR3 DNA sequence: TGTGCCAGCAGTTCTAGGAACACCGGGGAGCTGTTTTTT. The J gene is TRBJ2-2, the V gene TRBV7-8; D is unresolved. Per the germline V gene, CDR1 is SGHVS and CDR2 is FQNEAQ. This CDR3 has 13 amino acids. V was cut by 6 bases and J by 1 base, with 6 bases left in between.

The V gene is TRBV11-2, the J gene TRBJ2-3, with D possibly being TRBD2 (6 bases). Germline assignment: CDR1 SGHAT and CDR2 FQNNGV. Trimming took off 4 bases at V and 2 bases at J, with 16 bases between the two ends. The length of the CDR3 is 16 residues. CDR3: CASSWRRGASTDTQYF. The CDR3 DNA is TGTGCCAGCAGCTGGCGGCGCGGGGCCTCCACAGATACGCAGTATTTT.

The chain links TRBV5-1 to TRBJ1-1; perhaps TRBD1 as D (5 bases). The CDR3 runs 13 residues. Per germline, CDR1 SGHRS and CDR2 YFSETQ. V was cut by 0 bases and J by 10 bases, with 13 bases left in between. The CDR3 sequence is CASSLGGGDRAFF. The CDR3 bases are TGCGCCAGCAGCTTGGGGGGAGGGGATCGAGCTTTCTTT.

V gene TRBV29-1 combines with J gene TRBJ2-1, with a weak D call TRBD1 (6 bases). Germline values: CDR1 SQVTM, CDR2 ANQGSEA. The CDR3 is 10 amino acids. V lost 6 bases, J lost 9 bases, and 9 bases lay in between. The CDR3 DNA follows: TGCAGCGTGGAGACAGGTGAGCAGTTCTTC. Translated: CSVETGEQFF.

This clone was detected a few times. The chain links TRBV9 to TRBJ2-3; 9 positions match TRBD2. The CDR3 is made up of 17 amino acids. CDR1 SGDLS and CDR2 YYNGEE come from the germline V gene. The junction had 7 bases not matched to a gene; V was cut back by 0 bases and J by 2 bases. CDR3 residues: CASSVAGAGGPTDTQYF. CDR3 bases: TGTGCCAGCAGCGTAGCTGGTGCGGGAGGGCCCACAGATACGCAGTATTTT.

The chain is built from TRBV7-2 and TRBJ2-2; tentative D call: TRBD2 (6 bases). Germline assignment: CDR1 SGHTA and CDR2 FQGNSA. Deletions cut 0 bases from V and 4 bases from J, with 9 bases between. The CDR3 is 15 amino acids. CDR3 amino acids: CASSLALALTGELFF. As DNA, the CDR3 is TGTGCCAGCAGCTTAGCCCTAGCGCTCACCGGGGAGCTGTTTTTT.

Of note for this clone: A junction boundary mismatches the germline segment, possibly from a read error. The chain carries TRBV9 and TRBJ2-7; D remains unclear. CDR1 and CDR2 from the germline V gene are SGDLS and YYNGEE. This CDR3 is 14 amino acids long. CDR3 nucleotides: TGTGCCAGCAGCGTAGACCTGAGCTCCTACGGGCAGTACTTC. Translation: CASSVDLSSYGQYF.

This clone was seen only a few times. This chain joins TRBV28 and TRBJ1-2; no clear D. The CDR3 totals 12 residues. Germline V gene lookup returns CDR1 MDHEN and CDR2 SYDVKM. V dropped 1 base and J dropped 8 bases, with 8 bases sitting between them. As DNA, the CDR3 is TGTGCCAGCAGTTTATACGCGGGCGGCTACACCTTC. Its protein is CASSLYAGGYTF.

The rearrangement uses TRBV7-2 and TRBJ2-7, with D possibly being TRBD2 (7 bases). Per the germline V gene, CDR1 is SGHTA and CDR2 is FQGNSA. Trimming shortened V by 5 bases and J by 4 bases, and 18 bases separated the two germline ends. CDR3 length: 15 residues. CDR3 bases: TGTGCCAGCAGCCTGATTGGGGGGGGGCAATACGAGCAGTACTTC. Translation: CASSLIGGGQYEQYF.

CDR3 protein: CASSPGISGRVDTQYF. The CDR3 DNA follows: TGTGCCAGCAGCCCGGGGATTAGCGGGAGGGTCGATACGCAGTATTTT. V and J are TRBV7-3 and TRBJ2-3; 11 positions agree with TRBD2. Losses at the gene ends were 5 bases for V and 6 bases for J; bases not matched to a gene: 10. Germline V lookup: CDR1 SGHTA, CDR2 FQGTGA. This CDR3 comprises 16 residues.

The genes are TRBV28 and TRBJ2-1, with 7 bases that match TRBD2. From germline, CDR1 is MDHEN and CDR2 SYDVKM. J gave up 0 bases and V 7 bases, and 6 bases lay outside the gene matches. CDR3 size: 15 residues. The CDR3 reads CASTDGGSSYNEQFF. For the CDR3, the DNA is TGTGCCAGCACTGACGGGGGGAGCTCCTACAATGAGCAGTTCTTC.

The chain carries TRBV5-1 and TRBJ2-5, with 12 bases fitting TRBD2. Germline V CDR1 and CDR2: SGHRS, YFSETQ. V shed 3 bases, J shed 4 bases, and the junction held 10 bases outside the gene matches. The CDR3 sequence is 17 residues long. The DNA of the CDR3 is TGCGCCAGCAGCTCAGGACTAGCGGGGAACAGGGGAGAGACCCAGTACTTC. This codes for CASSSGLAGNRGETQYF.

Regarding this clone: Other nucleotide sequences from this sample produce the same CDR3. J is TRBJ2-7 and V is TRBV5-4; D is undetermined. Per the germline V gene, CDR1 is SGHNT and CDR2 is YYREEE (reference sequence). The length of the CDR3 is 12 residues. The V gene lost 0 bases and the J gene lost 4 bases, with 5 bases spanning the gap. CDR3: CASSLDRYEQYF. CDR3 sequence (DNA): TGTGCCAGCAGCTTGGACAGATACGAGCAGTACTTC.

V is TRBV11-2 and J is TRBJ2-5, with 12 bases that match TRBD2. The CDR3 contains 19 residues. CDR1 SGHAT and CDR2 FQNNGV come from the germline V gene. J gave up 3 bases and V 5 bases, and 16 bases lay outside the gene matches. CDR3 sequence reads: CASSTAWRSSGRGEETQYF. The CDR3 DNA follows: TGTGCCAGCAGCACAGCCTGGCGGTCTAGCGGGAGGGGGGAAGAGACCCAGTACTTC.

The J gene is TRBJ1-5, the V gene TRBV30, with D unclear. Germline V gives CDR1 GTSNPN, CDR2 SVGIG (reference sequence). The V and J ends lost 0 bases and 5 bases respectively, with 8 bases between them. The CDR3 has 13 residues. CDR3 DNA: TGTGCCTGGAGTGTGGCCCGGGATCAGCCCCAGCATTTT. The encoded protein is CAWSVARDQPQHF.

A remark on this clone: An end of the junction does not agree with germline; a read error may underlie this. This chain uses TRBV19 with TRBJ2-1, with 9 bases matching TRBD2. In germline, CDR1 is LNHDA, CDR2 SQIVND (reference sequence). CDR3 length: 13 residues. This CDR3 reads CLTASGDYNEQFF. In DNA, the CDR3 is TGCCTCACAGCTAGCGGGGACTACAATGAGCAGTTCTTC.

The rearrangement uses TRBV28 and TRBJ2-3; D is perhaps TRBD2 (6 bases). This CDR3 has 16 residues. CDR1 and CDR2 (germline): MDHEN, SYDVKM. V gave up 5 bases and J gave up 2 bases, with 17 bases separating them. This chain's CDR3 is CASSPLTAGYTDTQYF. In DNA form, the CDR3 reads TGTGCCAGCAGTCCGCTTACGGCGGGGTACACAGATACGCAGTATTTT.